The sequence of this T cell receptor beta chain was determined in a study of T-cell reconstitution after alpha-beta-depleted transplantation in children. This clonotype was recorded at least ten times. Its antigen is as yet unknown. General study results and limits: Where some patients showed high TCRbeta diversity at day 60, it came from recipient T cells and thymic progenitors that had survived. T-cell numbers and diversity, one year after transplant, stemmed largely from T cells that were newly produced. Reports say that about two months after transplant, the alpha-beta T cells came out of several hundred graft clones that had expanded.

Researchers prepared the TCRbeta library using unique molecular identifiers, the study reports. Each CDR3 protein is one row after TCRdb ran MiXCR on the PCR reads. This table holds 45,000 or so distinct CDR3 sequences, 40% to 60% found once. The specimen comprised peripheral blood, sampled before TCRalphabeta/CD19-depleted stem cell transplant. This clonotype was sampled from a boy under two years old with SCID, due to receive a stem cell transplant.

The CDR3 bases are TGTGCCAGCAGCGCCCGAACGGGACAGGGCTTTAGGAACGAGCAGTACTTC. Translating it yields CASSARTGQGFRNEQYF. This chain links TRBV21-1 with TRBJ2-7; TRBD1, the D gene given by the table, was not confirmed from the DNA. TRBV21-1 is given as a pseudogene. The CDR3 covers 17 residues.